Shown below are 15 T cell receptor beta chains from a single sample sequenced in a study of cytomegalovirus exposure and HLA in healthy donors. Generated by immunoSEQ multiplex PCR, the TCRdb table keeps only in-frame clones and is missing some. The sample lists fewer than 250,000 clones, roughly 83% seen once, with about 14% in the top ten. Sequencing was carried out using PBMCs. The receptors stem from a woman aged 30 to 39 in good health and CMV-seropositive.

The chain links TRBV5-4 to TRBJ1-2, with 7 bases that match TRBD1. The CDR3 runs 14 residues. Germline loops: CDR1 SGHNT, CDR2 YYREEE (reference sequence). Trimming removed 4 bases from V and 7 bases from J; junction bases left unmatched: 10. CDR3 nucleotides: TGTGCCAGCAGCCCAGCAGGACAGGACGGTGGCTACACCTTC. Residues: CASSPAGQDGGYTF.

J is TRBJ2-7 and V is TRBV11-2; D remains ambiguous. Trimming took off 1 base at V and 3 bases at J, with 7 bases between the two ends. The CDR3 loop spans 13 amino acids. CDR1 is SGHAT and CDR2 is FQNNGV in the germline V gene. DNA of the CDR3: TGTGCCAGCAGCTTAGTAGGCTACTACGAGCAGTACTTC. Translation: CASSLVGYYEQYF.

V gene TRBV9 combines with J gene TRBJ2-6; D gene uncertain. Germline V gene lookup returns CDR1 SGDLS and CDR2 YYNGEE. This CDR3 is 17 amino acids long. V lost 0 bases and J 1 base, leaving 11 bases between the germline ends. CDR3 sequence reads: CASSVATDGSGANVLTF. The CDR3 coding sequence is TGTGCCAGCAGCGTAGCGACGGACGGGTCTGGGGCCAACGTCCTGACTTTC.

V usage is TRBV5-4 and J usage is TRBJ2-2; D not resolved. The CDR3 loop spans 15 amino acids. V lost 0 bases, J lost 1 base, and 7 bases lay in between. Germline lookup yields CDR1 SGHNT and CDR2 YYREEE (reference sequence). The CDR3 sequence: CASSLGGGNTGELFF. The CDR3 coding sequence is TGTGCCAGCAGCTTGGGTGGCGGGAACACCGGGGAGCTGTTTTTT.

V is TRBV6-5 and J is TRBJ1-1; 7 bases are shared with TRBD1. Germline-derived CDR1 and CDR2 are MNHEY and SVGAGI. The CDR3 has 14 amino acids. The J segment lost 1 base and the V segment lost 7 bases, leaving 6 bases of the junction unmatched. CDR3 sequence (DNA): TGTGCCAGCAATAGGGGACAGTGGAACACTGAAGCTTTCTTT. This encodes CASNRGQWNTEAFF.

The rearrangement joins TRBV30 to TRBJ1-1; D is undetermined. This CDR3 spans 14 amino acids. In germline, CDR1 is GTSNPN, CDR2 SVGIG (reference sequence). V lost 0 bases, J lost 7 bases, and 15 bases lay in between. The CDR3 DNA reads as TGTGCCTGGAGTGTCCCAAATAGAGGCTATGAAGCTTTCTTT. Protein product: CAWSVPNRGYEAFF.

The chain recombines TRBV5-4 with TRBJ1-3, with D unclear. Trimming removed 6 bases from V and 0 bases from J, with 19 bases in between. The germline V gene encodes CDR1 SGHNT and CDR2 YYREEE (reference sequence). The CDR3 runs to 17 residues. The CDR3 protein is CASTNLGAVSSGNTIYF. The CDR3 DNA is TGTGCCAGCACCAATCTTGGTGCGGTTTCCTCTGGAAACACCATATATTTT.

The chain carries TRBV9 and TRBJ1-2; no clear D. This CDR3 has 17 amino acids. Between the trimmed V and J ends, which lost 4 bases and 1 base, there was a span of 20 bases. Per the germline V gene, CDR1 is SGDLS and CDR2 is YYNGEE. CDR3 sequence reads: CASSPFDRSAFNYGYTF. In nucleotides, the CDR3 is TGTGCCAGCAGCCCCTTCGACCGATCCGCGTTTAACTATGGCTACACCTTC. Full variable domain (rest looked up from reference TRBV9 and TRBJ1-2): DSGVTQTPKHLITATGQRVTLRCSPRSGDLSVYWYQQSLDQGLQFLIQYYNGEERAKGNILERFSAQQFPDLHSELNLSSLELGDSALYFCASSPFDRSAFNYGYTFGSGTRLTVV.

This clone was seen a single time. The CDR3 DNA sequence: TGCGCCAGCAGCCATGGTTTTGCAGCTATATCAACCGGGGAGCTGTTTTTT. It specifies CASSHGFAAISTGELFF. The chain combines TRBV4-1 with TRBJ2-2; no reliable D call. V was pared by 3 bases and J by 5 bases, with 19 bases between. Germline lookup yields CDR1 MGHRA and CDR2 YSYEKL. The CDR3 contains 17 residues.

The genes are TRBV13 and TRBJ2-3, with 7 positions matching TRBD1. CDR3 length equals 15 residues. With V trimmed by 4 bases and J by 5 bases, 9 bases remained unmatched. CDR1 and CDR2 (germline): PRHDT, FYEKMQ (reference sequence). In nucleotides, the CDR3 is TGTGCCAGCAGCTCCTACCGGGACAGTCAAGATACGCAGTATTTT. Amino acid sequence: CASSSYRDSQDTQYF.

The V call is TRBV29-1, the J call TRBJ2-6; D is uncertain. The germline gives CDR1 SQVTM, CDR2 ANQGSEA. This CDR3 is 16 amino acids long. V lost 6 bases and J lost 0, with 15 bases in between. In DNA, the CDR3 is TGCAGCGTCCAAAAACACAGAAGCTCTGGGGCCAACGTCCTGACTTTC. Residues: CSVQKHRSSGANVLTF.

The CDR3 DNA is TGTGCCAGCAGTTACTCAGGGAACCTGAACACCGGGGAGCTGTTTTTT. This codes for CASSYSGNLNTGELFF. The chain has TRBV6-5 and TRBJ2-2; no firm D call. There are 16 residues in the CDR3. The V end lost 0 bases, the J end lost 1 base, and 9 bases lay between the germline ends. Germline loops: CDR1 MNHEY, CDR2 SVGAGI.

The DNA of the CDR3 is TGTGCCAGCAGCTTAATCAATGAGCAGTTCTTC. This encodes CASSLINEQFF. The V call is TRBV11-3, the J call TRBJ2-1, with D unresolved. The CDR3 runs 11 residues. Germline CDR1 is SGHNT and CDR2 is YENEEA. V lost 2 bases to trimming and J lost 6 bases, with 2 bases between them.

CDR3 in amino acids: CASSEGEAGPDTQYF. CDR3 sequence (DNA): TGTGCCAGCAGTGAGGGAGAGGCGGGACCAGATACGCAGTATTTT. The chain recombines TRBV6-1 with TRBJ2-3; a possible D gene is TRBD2 (6 bases). The ends were cut back, 3 bases at V and 4 bases at J, with 14 bases in the middle. This CDR3 has 15 amino acids. Germline V lookup: CDR1 MNHNS, CDR2 SASEGT.

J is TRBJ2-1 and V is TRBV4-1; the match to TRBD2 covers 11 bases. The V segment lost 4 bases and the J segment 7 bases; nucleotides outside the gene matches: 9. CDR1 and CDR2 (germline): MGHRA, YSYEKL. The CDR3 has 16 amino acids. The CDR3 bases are TGCGCCAGCAGCCCCCTATTAGCGGGAGGGTCGAATGAGCAGTTCTTC. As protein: CASSPLLAGGSNEQFF.